These T cell receptor beta chains were read from a single sample in a study of early T cells in non-severe SARS-CoV-2 infection. One entry per CDR3 protein results from TCRdb running MiXCR on the 5' RACE reads. The sample has 35,000 to 45,000 distinct CDR3 sequences, less than 6.5% seen once. Sequences were derived from whole blood, sampled at baseline. Receptors were obtained from an adult who was a healthcare worker with PCR-confirmed SARS-CoV-2 infection or an uninfected control (not recorded which). Both conserved end residues are part of each CDR3. Each record gives: J gene, D gene, V gene, clone size, CDR3 protein, CDR3 DNA. D genes are given only for firm matches. Size values are once, few and many counts, or a class for expanded clones, and some rows have none.

J gene: TRBJ2-3; D gene: TRBD2; V gene: TRBV5-1; clone size: many; CDR3 protein: CASSSQRGSTDTQYF; CDR3 DNA: TGCGCCAGCAGCTCACAGCGGGGGAGCACAGATACGCAGTATTTT
J gene: TRBJ1-2; D gene: .; V gene: TRBV9; clone size: many; CDR3 protein: CASSAQGIYGYTF; CDR3 DNA: TGTGCCAGCAGCGCACAGGGTATCTATGGCTACACCTTC
J gene: TRBJ2-7; D gene: .; V gene: TRBV15; clone size: .; CDR3 protein: CATSREAIPGDEQYF; CDR3 DNA: TGTGCCACCAGCAGAGAGGCCATCCCGGGGGACGAGCAGTACTTC
J gene: TRBJ2-5; D gene: TRBD1; V gene: TRBV7-9; clone size: many; CDR3 protein: CATDRGIETQYF; CDR3 DNA: TGTGCCACGGACAGGGGGATCGAGACCCAGTACTTC
J gene: TRBJ1-5; D gene: .; V gene: TRBV28; clone size: many; CDR3 protein: CASSPSPGGNQPQHF; CDR3 DNA: TGTGCCAGCAGCCCCTCCCCAGGGGGCAATCAGCCCCAGCATTTT
J gene: TRBJ1-2; D gene: TRBD1; V gene: TRBV20-1; clone size: .; CDR3 protein: CSARNPGTGIAGYTF; CDR3 DNA: TGCAGTGCTAGGAATCCGGGGACAGGTATAGCTGGCTACACCTTC
J gene: TRBJ1-1; D gene: TRBD1; V gene: TRBV7-2; clone size: many; CDR3 protein: CASSFRTGGRNTEAFF; CDR3 DNA: TGTGCCAGCAGCTTCCGGACAGGGGGCCGGAACACTGAAGCTTTCTTT
J gene: TRBJ2-7; D gene: TRBD1; V gene: TRBV6-6; clone size: many; CDR3 protein: CASSFYPSGQINYEQYF; CDR3 DNA: TGTGCCAGCAGTTTCTACCCGTCGGGACAGATAAACTACGAGCAGTACTTC
J gene: TRBJ1-6; D gene: .; V gene: TRBV6-5; clone size: .; CDR3 protein: CAIPPLYSPLHF; CDR3 DNA: TGTGCCATCCCCCCACTTTATTCACCCCTCCACTTT
J gene: TRBJ2-1; D gene: .; V gene: TRBV7-6; clone size: few; CDR3 protein: CASSLGGAFGNEQFF; CDR3 DNA: TGTGCCAGCAGCTTAGGGGGGGCCTTTGGAAATGAGCAGTTCTTC
J gene: TRBJ2-3; D gene: .; V gene: TRBV5-1; clone size: .; CDR3 protein: CASSLTDSLTDTQYF; CDR3 DNA: TGCGCCAGCAGCTTGACGGACTCTCTCACAGATACGCAGTATTTT
J gene: TRBJ2-1; D gene: .; V gene: TRBV2; clone size: .; CDR3 protein: CASSEKGVASGEQFF; CDR3 DNA: TGTGCCAGCAGTGAAAAGGGAGTAGCGTCCGGTGAGCAGTTCTTC
J gene: TRBJ2-4; D gene: TRBD1; V gene: TRBV2; clone size: .; CDR3 protein: CASSEATGTGLRGAKNIQYF; CDR3 DNA: TGTGCCAGCAGTGAAGCCACCGGGACAGGACTCCGGGGAGCCAAAAACATTCAGTACTTC
J gene: TRBJ2-5; D gene: TRBD2; V gene: TRBV20-1; clone size: few; CDR3 protein: CSARGGTNPETQYF; CDR3 DNA: TGCAGTGCTAGGGGGGGGACCAACCCAGAGACCCAGTACTTC
J gene: TRBJ2-3; D gene: .; V gene: TRBV7-2; clone size: many; CDR3 protein: CASSSQASLWNTQYF; CDR3 DNA: TGTGCCAGCAGCTCCCAGGCTAGTCTGTGGAATACGCAGTATTTT
J gene: TRBJ1-6; D gene: TRBD1; V gene: TRBV23-1; clone size: many; CDR3 protein: CASSQSRTGGDFSYNSPLHF; CDR3 DNA: TGCGCCAGCAGTCAATCGAGGACAGGGGGCGATTTCTCCTATAATTCACCCCTCCACTTT
J gene: TRBJ2-2; D gene: .; V gene: TRBV4-1; clone size: many; CDR3 protein: CASSQDVYTGELFF; CDR3 DNA: TGCGCCAGCAGCCAAGATGTATACACCGGGGAGCTGTTTTTT
J gene: TRBJ1-4; D gene: .; V gene: TRBV28; clone size: few; CDR3 protein: CASSFGGLTEKLFF; CDR3 DNA: TGTGCCAGCAGTTTTGGGGGATTAACTGAAAAACTGTTTTTT
J gene: TRBJ2-3; D gene: TRBD2; V gene: TRBV18; clone size: many; CDR3 protein: CASSPRSGGADTQYF; CDR3 DNA: TGTGCCAGCTCACCAAGGAGCGGGGGGGCAGATACGCAGTATTTT
J gene: TRBJ1-2; D gene: .; V gene: TRBV12-3/TRBV12-4; clone size: many; CDR3 protein: CASRPGAAYGYTF; CDR3 DNA: TGTGCCTCCCGCCCCGGGGCCGCGTATGGCTACACCTTC
J gene: TRBJ2-5; D gene: .; V gene: TRBV24-1; clone size: .; CDR3 protein: CATSADLQETQYF; CDR3 DNA: TGTGCCACTTCAGCGGATCTACAAGAGACCCAGTACTTC
J gene: TRBJ1-2; D gene: TRBD1; V gene: TRBV12-3/TRBV12-4; clone size: many; CDR3 protein: CASSLSGTGGNGYTF; CDR3 DNA: TGTGCCAGCAGTCTCAGCGGGACAGGGGGGAATGGCTACACCTTC
J gene: TRBJ1-1; D gene: .; V gene: TRBV29-1; clone size: many; CDR3 protein: CSVVQGTEAFF; CDR3 DNA: TGCAGCGTTGTTCAGGGCACTGAAGCTTTCTTT
J gene: TRBJ1-6; D gene: .; V gene: TRBV4-3; clone size: .; CDR3 protein: CASSQEGRADSPLHF; CDR3 DNA: TGCGCCAGCAGCCAAGAAGGCAGGGCAGATTCACCCCTCCACTTT
J gene: TRBJ1-1; D gene: .; V gene: TRBV7-6; clone size: many; CDR3 protein: CASSLAPVMNTEAFF; CDR3 DNA: TGTGCCAGCAGCTTAGCGCCGGTGATGAACACTGAAGCTTTCTTT
J gene: TRBJ2-5; D gene: TRBD2; V gene: TRBV5-1; clone size: many; CDR3 protein: CASSPGLAGKETQYF; CDR3 DNA: TGCGCCAGCAGCCCGGGTCTAGCGGGGAAAGAGACCCAGTACTTC
J gene: TRBJ2-7; D gene: .; V gene: TRBV6-1; clone size: .; CDR3 protein: CASSDQAFSYEQYF; CDR3 DNA: TGTGCCAGCAGTGACCAGGCCTTCTCCTACGAGCAGTACTTC
J gene: TRBJ2-5; D gene: TRBD1; V gene: TRBV24-1; clone size: .; CDR3 protein: CATSETGTERETQYF; CDR3 DNA: TGTGCCACCAGTGAAACCGGGACAGAGAGAGAGACCCAGTACTTC
J gene: TRBJ1-1; D gene: .; V gene: TRBV3-1; clone size: .; CDR3 protein: CASSQDQRGVNTEAFF; CDR3 DNA: TGTGCCAGCAGCCAAGATCAACGGGGGGTGAACACTGAAGCTTTCTTT
J gene: TRBJ2-7; D gene: .; V gene: TRBV7-9; clone size: many; CDR3 protein: CASSSQGYEQYF; CDR3 DNA: TGTGCCAGCAGCTCCCAGGGTTACGAGCAGTACTTC
J gene: TRBJ2-7; D gene: .; V gene: TRBV10-3; clone size: many; CDR3 protein: CAISTDRSYEQYF; CDR3 DNA: TGTGCCATCAGCACTGACAGGAGCTACGAGCAGTACTTC
J gene: TRBJ2-2; D gene: TRBD2; V gene: TRBV15; clone size: few; CDR3 protein: CATSVLAGVYTGELFF; CDR3 DNA: TGTGCCACCAGCGTCCTAGCGGGGGTGTACACCGGGGAGCTGTTTTTT
J gene: TRBJ1-6; D gene: TRBD1; V gene: TRBV27; clone size: many; CDR3 protein: CASSQVTGVISPLHF; CDR3 DNA: TGTGCCAGCAGCCAAGTGACAGGGGTAATCTCACCCCTCCACTTT